Below, 24 T cell receptor beta chains from the same sample are listed, as sequenced in a study of response to subunit inactivated influenza vaccine. In TCRdb, the RT-PCR reads were re-called with MiXCR into one record per CDR3 protein. Here the sample spans 400,000 to 550,000 distinct CDR3 sequences, around 25% being singletons. The sample in question was CD4+ T cells sorted from PBMCs, obtained 5 days after vaccination. These TCRs come from a man aged 45 to 65 who received an inactivated influenza vaccine.

This clonotype showed up just a few times. This chain connects TRBV10-3 to TRBJ2-7, with TRBD2 matching 11 bases. CDR3 length: 13 amino acids. Per germline, CDR1 ENHRY and CDR2 SYGVKD. Losses at the gene ends were 11 bases for V and 3 bases for J; bases not matched to a gene: 6. For the CDR3, the DNA is TGTGCCTCCCTGGGGACTAGCGGCTACGAGCAGTACTTC. This gives the protein CASLGTSGYEQYF.

This clonotype has at least ten counts. CDR3 in DNA: TGCGCCAGCAGCCGAGAACTGCTAAGGACGCAGTATTTT. It encodes CASSRELLRTQYF. The chain joins TRBV4-3 to TRBJ2-3; D remains unclear. Trimming cost V 4 bases and J 9 bases, with 14 bases left between them. Germline V gives CDR1 LGHNA, CDR2 YSLEER. The CDR3 loop spans 13 amino acids.

This rearrangement joins TRBV6-1 to TRBJ2-5; D gene uncertain. Germline V gives CDR1 MNHNS, CDR2 SASEGT. V lost 7 bases to trimming and J lost 5 bases, with 14 bases between them. The CDR3 consists of 13 residues. The CDR3 spells CASNTNPRETQYF. For the CDR3, the DNA is TGTGCCAGCAATACAAACCCCAGGGAGACCCAGTACTTC.

The chain joins TRBV6-2 or TRBV6-3 to TRBJ2-5; D gene ambiguous. V lost 2 bases to trimming and J lost 3 bases, with 10 bases between them. The CDR3 has 14 amino acids. Germline V lookup: CDR1 MNHEY, CDR2 SVGEGT. DNA of the CDR3: TGTGCCAGCAGTTACCCGGGCCTCAAAGAGACCCAGTACTTC. Amino acid sequence: CASSYPGLKETQYF.

The V call is TRBV10-3, the J call TRBJ2-3; tentatively, D is TRBD2 (5 bases). The V gene lost 7 bases and the J gene lost 5 bases, with 16 bases spanning the gap. Germline V gene sequence: CDR1 ENHRY, CDR2 SYGVKD. The CDR3 has 14 amino acids. CDR3 nucleotides: TGTGCCATCATGGGTTCATCCCGGGGAGATACGCAGTATTTT. The encoded protein is CAIMGSSRGDTQYF.

The rearrangement joins TRBV11-2 to TRBJ1-2; D may be TRBD1 (5 bases). The germline V gene has CDR1 SGHAT and CDR2 FQNNGV. This CDR3 region has 14 residues. V lost 2 bases to trimming and J lost 8 bases, with 15 bases between them. CDR3 protein: CASSLQSQGGGYTF. The CDR3 bases are TGTGCCAGCAGCTTACAATCGCAGGGTGGAGGCTACACCTTC.

This clonotype was seen only a few times. The limits of the CDR3 on the DNA are not certain, so only TCRdb's listed CDR3 is given. The genes are TRBV18 and TRBJ2-2. From germline, CDR1 is KGHSH and CDR2 LQKENI. The CDR3 is 14 amino acids in total, end residues counted. CDR3 in amino acids: CASSYIDSTSVLFF.

This clonotype has just a few counts. This chain joins TRBV7-6 and TRBJ1-2; 7 bases agree with TRBD1. The germline V gene encodes CDR1 SGHVS and CDR2 FNYEAQ. The CDR3 is 13 residues long. The trim removed 5 bases at V and 5 bases at J, leaving 5 bases unmatched. The CDR3 nucleotides read TGTGCCAGCAGCGTCGCAGGGGGTTATGGCTACACCTTC. Its protein is CASSVAGGYGYTF. Full variable domain (remainder filled in from reference TRBV7-6 and TRBJ1-2): GAGVSQSPRYKVTKRGQDVALRCDPISGHVSLYWYRQALGQGPEFLTYFNYEAQQDKSGLPNDRFSAERPEGSISTLTIQRTEQRDSAMYRCASSVAGGYGYTFGSGTRLTVV.

This chain uses TRBV7-2 with TRBJ1-4; D unclear. In germline, CDR1 is SGHTA, CDR2 FQGNSA. V lost 5 bases and J lost 2, with 9 bases in between. CDR3 length: 14 amino acids. CDR3 loop: CASSRGGTNEKLFF. The DNA for the CDR3 is TGTGCCAGCAGCCGGGGTGGGACTAATGAAAAACTGTTTTTT.

The chain recombines TRBV28 with TRBJ1-1; tentatively, D is TRBD1 (6 bases). The CDR3 sequence is 14 residues long. Germline V gene lookup returns CDR1 MDHEN and CDR2 SYDVKM. Trimming cost V 8 bases and J 5 bases, with 18 bases left between them. The CDR3 loop reads CASPPPGAVTEAFF. The DNA for the CDR3 is TGTGCCAGCCCCCCTCCAGGGGCGGTGACTGAAGCTTTCTTT.

CDR3 sequence reads: CASSLRPGTYDVWQFF. For the CDR3, the DNA is TGTGCCAGCAGCTTACGCCCCGGAACATATGACGTGTGGCAGTTCTTC. The chain is built from TRBV7-2 and TRBJ2-1, with D uncertain. CDR1 and CDR2 from the germline V gene are SGHTA and FQGNSA. The CDR3 contains 16 residues. Trimming shortened V by 2 bases and J by 12 bases, and 23 bases separated the two germline ends.

V gene TRBV3-1 combines with J gene TRBJ2-5; D is possibly TRBD1 (6 bases). The CDR3 has 15 amino acids. The V end was cut by 0 bases, the J end by 4 bases, with 12 bases between. Looked up from germline, CDR1 is LGHDT and CDR2 is YNNKEL (reference sequence). CDR3 sequence (DNA): TGTGCCAGCAGCCAAGAAGGGCAGGGGAGAGAGACCCAGTACTTC. Translation gives CASSQEGQGRETQYF.

This clonotype came up a few times. The chain joins TRBV20-1 to TRBJ2-1; 8 nucleotides agree with TRBD2. In germline, CDR1 is DFQATT, CDR2 SNEGSKA (reference sequence). This CDR3 is built from 14 residues. V trimming: 1 base; J trimming: 3 bases; junction bases outside the gene matches: 2. The DNA of the CDR3 is TGCAGTGCTAGAGTACTAGCGGACTACAATGAGCAGTTCTTC. It is translated as CSARVLADYNEQFF.

There are a few counts of this clonotype. This chain connects TRBV12-3 or TRBV12-4 to TRBJ2-3, with D perhaps TRBD1 (5 bases). Between the trimmed V and J ends, which lost 9 bases and 0 bases, there was a span of 10 bases. The length of the CDR3 is 13 residues. The CDR3 DNA reads as TGTGCCAGTGGACACCCTAGCACAGATACGCAGTATTTT. Its translation: CASGHPSTDTQYF.

This clonotype was counted only a few times. V gene TRBV7-2 combines with J gene TRBJ2-7; TRBD2 matches 7 bases. V gave up 0 bases and J gave up 4 bases; unmatched junction bases: 6. There are 15 residues in the CDR3. Germline CDR1 is SGHTA and CDR2 is FQGNSA. The CDR3: CASSLAPLARYEQYF. In DNA, the CDR3 is TGTGCCAGCAGCTTAGCGCCACTAGCGAGGTACGAGCAGTACTTC. The variable domain in full, completed from reference TRBV7-2 and TRBJ2-7, reads GAGVSQSPSNKVTEKGKDVELRCDPISGHTALYWYRQSLGQGLEFLIYFQGNSAPDKSGLPSDRFSAERTGGSVSTLTIQRTQQEDSAVYLCASSLAPLARYEQYFGPGTRLTVT.

The rearrangement uses TRBV7-9 and TRBJ2-5; D possibly uses TRBD1 or TRBD2 (5 bases each). Germline V gene sequence: CDR1 SEHNR, CDR2 FQNEAQ (reference sequence). V was clipped by 5 bases and J by 5 bases, with 21 bases between them. The CDR3 contains 16 residues. CDR3 sequence (DNA): TGTGCCAGCAGCCCGACCCCGGTGGGGGTCGCTGAGACCCAGTACTTC. This gives the protein CASSPTPVGVAETQYF.

This clonotype came up a few times. V is TRBV6-1 and J is TRBJ1-4; D is possibly TRBD1 (6 bases). V gave up 6 bases and J gave up 5 bases, with 19 bases separating them. The germline CDR1 and CDR2 sequences are MNHNS and SASEGT. The CDR3 length is 16 residues. CDR3 DNA sequence: TGTGCCAGCAGCCCCGGGGTGGGGGCATTAAATGAAAAACTGTTTTTT. Protein: CASSPGVGALNEKLFF.

This clonotype was counted a few times. The CDR3, as DNA: TGTGCCAGCAGGACCGACTTGGGCAATCAGCCCCAGCATTTT. Its protein product is CASRTDLGNQPQHF. The rearrangement uses TRBV12-3 or TRBV12-4 and TRBJ1-5; D uncertain. The CDR3 runs 14 residues. V was clipped by 6 bases and J by 2 bases, with 11 bases between them.

The chain couples TRBV29-1 to TRBJ2-1, with 14 bases lining up with TRBD2. CDR3 length: 15 amino acids. Looked up from germline, CDR1 is SQVTM and CDR2 is ANQGSEA. Trimming cost V 4 bases and J 3 bases; bases outside gene matches: 2. As DNA, the CDR3 is TGCAGCGTTGGCGGACTAGCGGGGGGCTACAATGAGCAGTTCTTC. It encodes CSVGGLAGGYNEQFF.

This clonotype has just a few counts. The chain has TRBV5-5 and TRBJ2-5, with D perhaps TRBD2 (6 bases). The germline V gene has CDR1 SGHKS and CDR2 YYEKEE (reference sequence). Trimming stripped 0 bases from V and 8 bases from J, with 14 bases between. The CDR3 consists of 14 residues. The CDR3 here is CASSLGQEGGTQYF. DNA of the CDR3: TGTGCCAGCAGCTTGGGTCAGGAGGGAGGAACCCAGTACTTC. Variable domain in full (rest from reference TRBV5-5 and TRBJ2-5): DAGVTQSPTHLIKTRGQQVTLRCSPISGHKSVSWYQQVLGQGPQFIFQYYEKEERGRGNFPDRFSARQFPNYSSELNVNALLLGDSALYLCASSLGQEGGTQYFGPGTRLLVL.

This clonotype occurred a few times. V and J are TRBV6-1 and TRBJ2-4; 8 positions agree with TRBD1. CDR1 and CDR2 (germline): MNHNS, SASEGT. The length of the CDR3 is 15 residues. The J segment lost 5 bases and the V segment lost 7 bases, leaving 10 bases of the junction unmatched. For the CDR3, the DNA is TGTGCCAGCACCCCAGCAGGACAGGGTCAAAACATTCAGTACTTC. Protein sequence: CASTPAGQGQNIQYF.

The rearrangement joins TRBV2 to TRBJ2-7; D possibly corresponds to TRBD2 (6 bases). The CDR3 totals 15 residues. Trimming removed 7 bases from V and 0 bases from J, with 16 bases in between. CDR1 is SNHLY and CDR2 is FYNNEI in the germline V gene. The CDR3 protein is CASTPGGVGSYEQYF. DNA of the CDR3: TGTGCCAGCACGCCCGGCGGGGTGGGCTCCTACGAGCAGTACTTC.

The V and J genes are TRBV7-2 and TRBJ1-1; tentatively, D is TRBD1 (5 bases). V dropped 5 bases and J dropped 11 bases, with 15 bases sitting between them. The CDR3 consists of 12 residues. Germline lookup yields CDR1 SGHTA and CDR2 FQGNSA. The CDR3 loop is CASSLLSPGAFF. DNA for the CDR3: TGTGCCAGCAGCCTACTCAGCCCAGGGGCTTTCTTT.

This clonotype was counted at least ten times. The rearrangement links TRBV4-3 to TRBJ2-3, with TRBD2 matching over 9 bases. V lost 0 bases, J lost 4 bases, and 5 bases stayed unmatched. Germline V gives CDR1 LGHNA, CDR2 YSLEER. The CDR3 is 16 residues long. DNA of the CDR3: TGCGCCAGCAGCCAAGATTTGCGGGGGGGATCAGATACGCAGTATTTT. It codes for CASSQDLRGGSDTQYF.